The sequence of this T cell receptor (beta chain) was determined in a study of response to subunit inactivated influenza vaccine. This clonotype showed up just a few times. TCRdb used MiXCR to reprocess the RT-PCR reads, holding one entry per CDR3 protein. The sample holds about 540,000 distinct CDR3 sequences; less than 25% are singletons and the top ten take 2.5% to 3.5%. V was cut by 6 bases and J by 5 bases, with 19 bases left in between. CDR1 and CDR2 from the germline V gene are KGHSH and LQKENI. This CDR3 contains 15 residues. These same records also appear under a second study, on T cells expressing NK-cell markers. That source notes: TCR beta libraries carry UMIs added by 5'RACE template switching. From sorted CD3+CD56+NKG2C+, CD3+CD56+NKG2C- and CD3+CD56-NKG2C+ T cells came the TCR beta repertoires. The study sequenced eight donors, seven HCMV-seropositive and one seronegative. Of CD8+ T cells, roughly 1.0-7.5% belonged to dominant NKG2C+ clonotypes in several donors.

V usage is TRBV18 and J usage is TRBJ1-2; D might be TRBD1 (6 bases). The starting material was CD4+ T cells sorted from PBMCs, obtained roughly 12 days after vaccination. This TCR derives from a man aged 50-59 years who received an inactivated influenza vaccine. CDR3 sequence (DNA): TGTGCCAGCTCCCCGGGATTCGGCAGGGGATATGGCTACACCTTC. As protein: CASSPGFGRGYGYTF.